The clone carrying this T cell receptor (beta chain) occurred a few times. Its antigen is as yet unknown. Within the sample, other DNA sequences also encode this same CDR3. Isolated RNA was reverse transcribed into cDNA used as the sequencing template. TCRdb's table, derived via immunoSEQ multiplex PCR, lists solely in-frame clones and lacks some. Of 110,000 to 150,000 clones in the sample, approximately 65% were seen once. This specimen belongs to a study of CD8+ T cells in alopecia areata. Study-wide results and caveats: Scalp repertoires also include resident alphabeta T cells from normal skin. Lesional scalp exceeded normal scalp in clonality, especially in alopecia totalis/universalis. Possibly as an HLA-related effect, TCR sharing across patients appeared less clear than in mice.

V was pared by 1 base and J by 0 bases, with 1 base between. The CDR3 totals 12 residues. Germline CDR1 reads SEHNR; CDR2 reads FQNEAQ (reference sequence). Sequenced material: CD8+ T cells sorted from blood. The rearrangement uses TRBV7-9 and TRBJ2-7; D not certain. This TCR derives from a human donor in good health. CDR3 loop: CASSLGSYEQYF. CDR3 DNA: TGTGCCAGCAGCTTAGGCTCCTACGAGCAGTACTTC. The full variable domain, in which reference TRBV7-9 and TRBJ2-7 provide the parts outside the CDR3, is DTGVSQNPRHKITKRGQNVTFRCDPISEHNRLYWYRQTLGQGPEFLTYFQNEAQLEKSRLLSDRFSAERPKGSFSTLEIQRTEQGDSAMYLCASSLGSYEQYFGPGTRLTVT.